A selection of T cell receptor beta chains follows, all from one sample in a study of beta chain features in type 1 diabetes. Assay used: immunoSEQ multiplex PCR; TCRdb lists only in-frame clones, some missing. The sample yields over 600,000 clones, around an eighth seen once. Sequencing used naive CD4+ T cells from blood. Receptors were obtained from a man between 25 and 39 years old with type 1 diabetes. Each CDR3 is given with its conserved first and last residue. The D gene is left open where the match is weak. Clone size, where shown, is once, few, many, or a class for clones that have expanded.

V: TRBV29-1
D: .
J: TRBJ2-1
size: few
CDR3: CSPLSYNEQFF
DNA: TGCAGCCCTCTCTCCTACAATGAGCAGTTCTTC

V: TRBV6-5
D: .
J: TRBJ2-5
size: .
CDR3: CASSSAGKETQYF
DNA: TGTGCCAGCAGTTCTGCGGGTAAAGAGACCCAGTACTTC

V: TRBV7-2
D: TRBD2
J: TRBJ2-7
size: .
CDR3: CASSLSRAASGSSYEQYF
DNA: TGTGCCAGCAGCCTTAGTCGCGCTGCTAGCGGAAGCTCCTACGAGCAGTACTTC

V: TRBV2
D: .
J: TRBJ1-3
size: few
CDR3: CASRDSRTGNTIYF
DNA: TGTGCCAGCAGGGACAGCCGGACTGGAAACACCATATATTTT

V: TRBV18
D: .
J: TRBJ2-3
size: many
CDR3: CASSPTQVGADTQYF
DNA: TGTGCCAGCTCACCTACTCAAGTGGGGGCAGATACGCAGTATTTT

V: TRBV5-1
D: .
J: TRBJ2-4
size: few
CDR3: CASSQEISDIQYF
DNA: TGCGCCAGCAGCCAGGAAATCTCCGACATTCAGTACTTC

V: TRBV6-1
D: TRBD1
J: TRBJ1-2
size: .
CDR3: CASNQPGQYYGYTF
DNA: TGTGCCAGCAATCAACCGGGACAGTACTATGGCTACACCTTC

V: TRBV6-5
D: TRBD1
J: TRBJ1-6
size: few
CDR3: CASSRQGVGSSPLHF
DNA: TGTGCCAGCAGTCGACAGGGGGTGGGTAGTTCACCCCTCCACTTT

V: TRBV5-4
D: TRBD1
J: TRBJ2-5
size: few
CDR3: CASSLSGGRARETQYF
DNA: TGTGCCAGCAGCTTATCAGGGGGCAGGGCGAGAGAGACCCAGTACTTC

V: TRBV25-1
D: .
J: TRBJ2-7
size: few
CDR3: CASSPQGYEQYF
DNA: TGTGCCAGCAGCCCCCAGGGGTACGAGCAGTACTTC

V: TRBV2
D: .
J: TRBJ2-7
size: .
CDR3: CASSVVYEQYF
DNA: TGTGCCAGCAGTGTCGTTTACGAGCAGTACTTC

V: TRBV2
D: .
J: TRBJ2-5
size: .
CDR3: CASSQGTQYF
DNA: TGTGCCAGCAGTCAAGGGACCCAGTACTTC

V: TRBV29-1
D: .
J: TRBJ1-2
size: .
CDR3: CSVHRTANYGYTF
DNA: TGCAGCGTCCACCGGACAGCTAACTATGGCTACACCTTC

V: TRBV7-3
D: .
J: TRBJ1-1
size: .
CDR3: CASSYGGLNTEAFF
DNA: TGTGCCAGCAGCTACGGGGGGCTGAACACTGAAGCTTTCTTT

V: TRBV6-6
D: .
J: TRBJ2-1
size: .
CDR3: CASENRVAVSYNEQFF
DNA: TGTGCCAGCGAAAACAGGGTGGCAGTGTCCTACAATGAGCAGTTCTTC

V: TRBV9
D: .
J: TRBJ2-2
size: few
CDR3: CASSGPGELFF
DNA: TGTGCCAGTTCTGGACCCGGGGAGCTGTTTTTT

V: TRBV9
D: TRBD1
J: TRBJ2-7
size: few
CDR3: CASSVAPDRGTQYF
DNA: TGTGCCAGCAGCGTAGCCCCGGACAGGGGAACGCAGTACTTC

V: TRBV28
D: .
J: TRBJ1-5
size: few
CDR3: CASSLPGRGRNQPQHF
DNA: TGTGCCAGCAGCCTACCGGGTCGCGGACGCAATCAGCCCCAGCATTTT